The clone carrying this T cell receptor (beta chain) was seen once. The data belong to a study of blood T cell repertoires in COVID-19. In the study overall: COVID-19 samples, acute and convalescent, were from the United States, Italy and Spain. Nucleic acid was either cDNA or gDNA, and it came from T cells, B-cell-depleted T cells, or PBMCs.

Original methodology: Nucleated cell number was recorded as an estimate derived from reference gene primer amplification. Method: immunoSEQ multiplex PCR; TCRdb's copy keeps in-frame clones and lacks some. V and J calls and clone size follow that table, whereas D and trimming were derived from the DNA. The sample has about 120,000 clones; about four fifths are singletons. The material sequenced was peripheral blood. The source of this sequence is a man between 65 and 85 years old with acute or convalescent COVID-19.

As DNA, the CDR3 is TGTGCCAGCAGTGAGGCAGGGGGCACTGAAGCTTTCTTT. Amino acid sequence: CASSEAGGTEAFF. The rearrangement links TRBV6-4 to TRBJ1-1, with TRBD1 matching over 7 bases. The CDR3 consists of 13 residues. The V and J ends lost 3 bases and 4 bases, in that order; junction bases with no gene match: 2. CDR1 is MRHNA, CDR2 SNTAGT, per germline.